The rows below give T cell receptor beta chains drawn from one sample of a study of immune evolution from preneoplasia to lung adenocarcinoma. Profiling relied on immunoSEQ multiplex PCR, and the TCRdb table lists in-frame clones only, not all of them. This sample has around 11,000 clones, with roughly 88% found just once. Material: FFPE invasive lung adenocarcinoma tissue. These receptors all come from a person between 65 and 79 years old with invasive lung adenocarcinoma. CDR3s include the opening cysteine and the closing phenylalanine or tryptophan. Fields, in order: D gene, clone size, V gene, J gene, CDR3 DNA, CDR3 protein. D genes are given only for firm matches. Not all rows give a size; the values are once, few, many and, for expanded clones, a class.

d_call: .
clone_size: .
v_call: TRBV11-2
j_call: TRBJ2-2
cdr3_nt: TGTGCTAGCAGCTCCCAACTAAGCGGCGCCGGGGAGCTGTTTTTT
cdr3_aa: CASSSQLSGAGELFF

d_call: .
clone_size: .
v_call: TRBV19
j_call: TRBJ2-3
cdr3_nt: TGTGCCAGTAGTATCCGAACAGCTAGCACAGATACGCAGTATTTT
cdr3_aa: CASSIRTASTDTQYF

d_call: .
clone_size: .
v_call: TRBV30
j_call: TRBJ1-3
cdr3_nt: TGTGCCTGGACGGTTTCTGGAAACACCATATATTTT
cdr3_aa: CAWTVSGNTIYF

d_call: TRBD1
clone_size: .
v_call: TRBV18
j_call: TRBJ2-5
cdr3_nt: TGTGCCAGCTCACCACCGATCCGACAGGGTCAGAAGACCCAGTACTTC
cdr3_aa: CASSPPIRQGQKTQYF

d_call: TRBD1
clone_size: .
v_call: TRBV7-8
j_call: TRBJ2-7
cdr3_nt: TGTGCCAGCAGCTTAGCCACCGCGACAGGGCACTCCTACGAGCAGTACTTC
cdr3_aa: CASSLATATGHSYEQYF

d_call: .
clone_size: .
v_call: TRBV7-9
j_call: TRBJ1-1
cdr3_nt: TGTGCCAGCAGCTGGGAACAGGGCCGTGAAGCTTTCTTT
cdr3_aa: CASSWEQGREAFF

d_call: .
clone_size: .
v_call: TRBV28
j_call: TRBJ1-5
cdr3_nt: TGTGCCAGCAGTACAGTTAGCAATCAGCCCCAGCATTTT
cdr3_aa: CASSTVSNQPQHF

d_call: .
clone_size: .
v_call: TRBV5-1
j_call: TRBJ2-5
cdr3_nt: TGCGCCAGCAGCTGGGGGAGCGGCCAAGAGACCCAGTACTTC
cdr3_aa: CASSWGSGQETQYF

d_call: TRBD1
clone_size: .
v_call: TRBV30
j_call: TRBJ1-2
cdr3_nt: TGTGCCTGGAGAAGACAGGGTGCGATAGTGGGGGGCTACACCTTC
cdr3_aa: CAWRRQGAIVGGYTF

d_call: TRBD1
clone_size: .
v_call: TRBV29-1
j_call: TRBJ2-5
cdr3_nt: TGCAGCGTTGATCTGGGACAGGGACAAGAGACCCAGTACTTC
cdr3_aa: CSVDLGQGQETQYF

d_call: .
clone_size: once
v_call: TRBV6-1
j_call: TRBJ1-3
cdr3_nt: TGTGCCAGCACCCCGTCTGGAAACACCATATATTTT
cdr3_aa: CASTPSGNTIYF

d_call: .
clone_size: .
v_call: TRBV5-6
j_call: TRBJ2-6
cdr3_nt: TGTGCCAGCAGCCCAGGGCTTCCCCCCCTCTCTGGGGCCAACGTCCTGACTTTC
cdr3_aa: CASSPGLPPLSGANVLTF

d_call: .
clone_size: few
v_call: TRBV6-1
j_call: TRBJ2-7
cdr3_nt: TGTGCCAGCAGCGAGACCCATAGCTCCTACGAGCAGTACTTC
cdr3_aa: CASSETHSSYEQYF

d_call: TRBD1
clone_size: .
v_call: TRBV11-2
j_call: TRBJ1-1
cdr3_nt: TGTGCCAGCAGTTATGGGACAGGGAACACTGAAGCTTTCTTT
cdr3_aa: CASSYGTGNTEAFF

d_call: TRBD1
clone_size: .
v_call: TRBV6-5
j_call: TRBJ2-7
cdr3_nt: TGTGCCAGCAGTTCCCCCAGGGGGCAAGGGCACGAGCAGTACTTC
cdr3_aa: CASSSPRGQGHEQYF

d_call: .
clone_size: .
v_call: TRBV5-6
j_call: TRBJ2-3
cdr3_nt: TGTGCCAGCAGCCCGGGGGACACCTTTAGCACAGATACGCAGTATTTT
cdr3_aa: CASSPGDTFSTDTQYF

d_call: .
clone_size: .
v_call: TRBV5-1
j_call: TRBJ2-2
cdr3_nt: TGCGCCAGCAGACTTACCGGGGGGCAGGGGGACACCGGGGAGCTGTTTTTT
cdr3_aa: CASRLTGGQGDTGELFF

d_call: .
clone_size: .
v_call: TRBV5-1
j_call: TRBJ1-1
cdr3_nt: TGCGCCAGCAGCTTGGCGGCAGGCAGCATGAACACTGAAGCTTTCTTT
cdr3_aa: CASSLAAGSMNTEAFF

d_call: .
clone_size: .
v_call: TRBV9
j_call: TRBJ2-3
cdr3_nt: TGTGCCAGCAGCCCCCGATACGGGGCCGGGACAGATACGCAGTATTTT
cdr3_aa: CASSPRYGAGTDTQYF

d_call: .
clone_size: once
v_call: TRBV5-1
j_call: TRBJ1-1
cdr3_nt: TGCGCCAGCAGCCCCCAGGTGGGGACGAACACTGAAGCTTTCTTT
cdr3_aa: CASSPQVGTNTEAFF

d_call: .
clone_size: .
v_call: TRBV29-1
j_call: TRBJ1-1
cdr3_nt: TGCAGCGTTGGGAAGGGGAACACTGAAGCTTTCTTT
cdr3_aa: CSVGKGNTEAFF

d_call: TRBD2
clone_size: .
v_call: TRBV7-9
j_call: TRBJ2-7
cdr3_nt: TGTGCCAGCAGCTTCAGCGGGAGGGATTACGAGCAGTACTTC
cdr3_aa: CASSFSGRDYEQYF

d_call: .
clone_size: .
v_call: TRBV30
j_call: TRBJ1-2
cdr3_nt: TGTGCCTGGAGGCAGGGCGCGAACTATGGCTACACCTTC
cdr3_aa: CAWRQGANYGYTF

d_call: .
clone_size: .
v_call: TRBV2
j_call: TRBJ2-7
cdr3_nt: TGTGCCTACCGGGACGGCTCCTACGAGCAGTACTTC
cdr3_aa: CAYRDGSYEQYF

d_call: .
clone_size: .
v_call: TRBV18
j_call: TRBJ1-1
cdr3_nt: TGTGCCAGCTCACCCCTGCAACCGAACACTGAAGCTTTCTTT
cdr3_aa: CASSPLQPNTEAFF

d_call: .
clone_size: .
v_call: TRBV7-9
j_call: TRBJ1-2
cdr3_nt: TGTGCCAGCAGCTTAGGGCAGGGAGGAGCCTTGGATGGCTACACCTTC
cdr3_aa: CASSLGQGGALDGYTF

d_call: TRBD1
clone_size: .
v_call: TRBV28
j_call: TRBJ2-7
cdr3_nt: TGTGCCAGCAGTTCAACCGGGACAGGGACCTACGAGCAGTACTTC
cdr3_aa: CASSSTGTGTYEQYF

d_call: TRBD1
clone_size: once
v_call: TRBV11-1
j_call: TRBJ2-6
cdr3_nt: TGTGCCAGCAGCTCACTGAGAGGTACAGGGGCTGGGGCCAACGTCCTGACTTTC
cdr3_aa: CASSSLRGTGAGANVLTF

d_call: .
clone_size: .
v_call: TRBV9
j_call: TRBJ2-1
cdr3_nt: TGTGCCAGCAGCGTAGCAGGGGAGGGTGAGCAGTTCTTC
cdr3_aa: CASSVAGEGEQFF

d_call: .
clone_size: .
v_call: TRBV11-2
j_call: TRBJ1-5
cdr3_nt: TGTGCCAGCAGCCCCTTCCAGGGGAGAAATCAGCCCCAGCATTTT
cdr3_aa: CASSPFQGRNQPQHF

d_call: .
clone_size: .
v_call: TRBV7-6
j_call: TRBJ1-1
cdr3_nt: TGTGCCAGCAGCTTACGGGGGGATGAAGCTTTCTTT
cdr3_aa: CASSLRGDEAFF

d_call: .
clone_size: .
v_call: TRBV7-9
j_call: TRBJ2-7
cdr3_nt: TGTGCCAGCAGCTCAGCCTACGAGCAGTACTTC
cdr3_aa: CASSSAYEQYF

d_call: .
clone_size: .
v_call: TRBV27
j_call: TRBJ1-5
cdr3_nt: TGTGCCAGCAGTCACCAGAATAGCAATCAGCCCCAGCATTTT
cdr3_aa: CASSHQNSNQPQHF

d_call: .
clone_size: .
v_call: TRBV20-1
j_call: TRBJ1-1
cdr3_nt: TGCAGTGCTAGTGGAGACACTGAAGCTTTCTTT
cdr3_aa: CSASGDTEAFF

d_call: .
clone_size: .
v_call: TRBV18
j_call: TRBJ2-2
cdr3_nt: TGTGCCAGCTCACGGACAGGACTAGCCGGGAACACCGGGGAGCTGTTTTTT
cdr3_aa: CASSRTGLAGNTGELFF

d_call: .
clone_size: .
v_call: TRBV2
j_call: TRBJ2-5
cdr3_nt: TGTGCCAGCAGTGGTGAGGCTCGGGAGACCCAGTACTTC
cdr3_aa: CASSGEARETQYF

d_call: .
clone_size: .
v_call: TRBV19
j_call: TRBJ1-5
cdr3_nt: TGTGCCAGTAGTATAGGGGTGGAGCAGCCCCAGCATTTT
cdr3_aa: CASSIGVEQPQHF

d_call: TRBD2
clone_size: few
v_call: TRBV18
j_call: TRBJ2-1
cdr3_nt: TGTGCCAGCTCACAAGGGACTAGCGGGGGGTCGAGCTCCTACAATGAGCAGTTCTTC
cdr3_aa: CASSQGTSGGSSSYNEQFF

d_call: .
clone_size: .
v_call: TRBV27
j_call: TRBJ2-7
cdr3_nt: TGTGCCAGCAGTTTAGGCAGGGGCTACGAGCAGTACTTC
cdr3_aa: CASSLGRGYEQYF

d_call: .
clone_size: .
v_call: TRBV2
j_call: TRBJ2-1
cdr3_nt: TGTGCCAGCAGCCCTCCCCGGGCCTACAATGAGCAGTTCTTC
cdr3_aa: CASSPPRAYNEQFF

d_call: TRBD1
clone_size: .
v_call: TRBV5-6
j_call: TRBJ1-2
cdr3_nt: TGTGCCAGCACCGAGGACAGGGGCTATGGCTACACCTTC
cdr3_aa: CASTEDRGYGYTF

d_call: TRBD1
clone_size: .
v_call: TRBV6-6
j_call: TRBJ1-4
cdr3_nt: TGTGCCAGCAGCGGACAGGGGGAGGGTGAAAAACTGTTTTTT
cdr3_aa: CASSGQGEGEKLFF

d_call: .
clone_size: .
v_call: TRBV6-1
j_call: TRBJ1-5
cdr3_nt: TGTGCCAGCAGTGAACTGATGAGGAGTCATTTAGGATTCCAGCCCCAGCATTTT
cdr3_aa: CASSELMRSHLGFQPQHF

d_call: .
clone_size: .
v_call: TRBV5-8
j_call: TRBJ1-3
cdr3_nt: TGTGCCAGCAGCTTAACAGGAAACACCATATATTTT
cdr3_aa: CASSLTGNTIYF

d_call: TRBD1
clone_size: .
v_call: TRBV6-1
j_call: TRBJ2-7
cdr3_nt: TGTGCCAGCAGTGAAGCCGGGACAGCGAGCTCCTACGAGCAGTACTTC
cdr3_aa: CASSEAGTASSYEQYF

d_call: .
clone_size: .
v_call: TRBV9
j_call: TRBJ2-7
cdr3_nt: TGTGCCAGCAGCGTAGGGATCAGCTCCTACGAGCAGTACTTC
cdr3_aa: CASSVGISSYEQYF

d_call: .
clone_size: once
v_call: TRBV10-3
j_call: TRBJ2-5
cdr3_nt: TGTGCCATCAGTGGGGGAATGGGGGGTCAGGGAGAGACCCAGTACTTC
cdr3_aa: CAISGGMGGQGETQYF

d_call: TRBD2
clone_size: .
v_call: TRBV27
j_call: TRBJ2-3
cdr3_nt: TGTGCCAGCAGTGGCCTCGGCGGGAGGGCCTTAAATACGCAGTATTTT
cdr3_aa: CASSGLGGRALNTQYF

d_call: .
clone_size: .
v_call: TRBV30
j_call: TRBJ1-2
cdr3_nt: TGTGCCTGGAGTGTACTACCTGACTATGGCTACACCTTC
cdr3_aa: CAWSVLPDYGYTF

d_call: .
clone_size: .
v_call: TRBV5-1
j_call: TRBJ1-1
cdr3_nt: TGCGCCAGCAGCCCGGTAGTGGGCATGAACACTGAAGCTTTCTTT
cdr3_aa: CASSPVVGMNTEAFF

d_call: TRBD1
clone_size: .
v_call: TRBV15
j_call: TRBJ1-1
cdr3_nt: TGTGCCACCAGCAGAGATAGACAGGGGAGGGACACTGAAGCTTTCTTT
cdr3_aa: CATSRDRQGRDTEAFF

d_call: .
clone_size: .
v_call: TRBV6-7
j_call: TRBJ2-7
cdr3_nt: TGTGCCAGCCCGGGCGCTTCCTACGAGCAGTACTTC
cdr3_aa: CASPGASYEQYF